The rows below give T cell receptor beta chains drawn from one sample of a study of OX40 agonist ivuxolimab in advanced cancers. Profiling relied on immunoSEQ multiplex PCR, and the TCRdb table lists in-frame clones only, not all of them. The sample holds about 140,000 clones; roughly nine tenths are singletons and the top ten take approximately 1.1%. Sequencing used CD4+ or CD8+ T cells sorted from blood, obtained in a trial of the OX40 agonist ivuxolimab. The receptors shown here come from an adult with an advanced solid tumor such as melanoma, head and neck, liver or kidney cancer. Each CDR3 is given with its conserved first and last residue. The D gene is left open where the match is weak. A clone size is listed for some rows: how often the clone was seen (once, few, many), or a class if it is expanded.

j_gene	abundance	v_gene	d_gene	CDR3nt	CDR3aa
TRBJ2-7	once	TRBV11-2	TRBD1	TGTGCCAGCGGTCCTCCGGGACAGAACTACGAGCAGTACTTC	CASGPPGQNYEQYF
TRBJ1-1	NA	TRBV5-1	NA	TGCGCCAGCAGCTTCGGGACCCAGGGGATTATGAACACTGAAGCTTTCTTT	CASSFGTQGIMNTEAFF
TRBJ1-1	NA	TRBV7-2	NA	TGTGCCAGCAGCGCCCCTTCGGCATGGGATGCTGAAGCTTTCTTT	CASSAPSAWDAEAFF
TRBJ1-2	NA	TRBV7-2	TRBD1	TGTGCCAGCAGCCCTGGACAGGGGGCGAACTATGGCTACACCTTC	CASSPGQGANYGYTF
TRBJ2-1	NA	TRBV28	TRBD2	TGTGCCAGCAGTACCGGGACTAGCGGGAACAATGAGCAGTTCTTC	CASSTGTSGNNEQFF
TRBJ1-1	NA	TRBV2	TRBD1	TGTGCCAGCAGAGGACAGGGGGCGGGCACTGAAGCTTTCTTT	CASRGQGAGTEAFF
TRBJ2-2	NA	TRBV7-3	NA	TGTGCCAGCAGCTTAAATCAGGGGAGTCCGAACACCGGGGAGCTGTTTTTT	CASSLNQGSPNTGELFF
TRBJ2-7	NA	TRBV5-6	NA	TGTGCCAGCAGCCTTTGGCCCGACGAGCAGTACTTC	CASSLWPDEQYF
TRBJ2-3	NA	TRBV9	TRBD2	TGTGCCAGCAGCGACGACGGGAGGGCCATTTCAGATACGCAGTATTTT	CASSDDGRAISDTQYF
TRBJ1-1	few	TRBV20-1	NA	TGCAGTGCTAGTGCCAGGACTGAAGCTTTCTTT	CSASARTEAFF
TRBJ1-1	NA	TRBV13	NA	TGTGCCAGCAGCTTAGGACAGGTCTTTGAAGCTTTCTTT	CASSLGQVFEAFF
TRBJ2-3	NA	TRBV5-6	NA	TGTGCCAGCAGCTCCATAACAGAGGGTGGCACAGATACGCAGTATTTT	CASSSITEGGTDTQYF
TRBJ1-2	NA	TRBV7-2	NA	TGTGCCAGCAGCTTAGGAGTAAACTATGGCTACACCTTC	CASSLGVNYGYTF
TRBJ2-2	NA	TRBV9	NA	TGTGCCAGCAGCGTTTGGGCAGGCGCGACCGGGGAGCTGTTTTTT	CASSVWAGATGELFF
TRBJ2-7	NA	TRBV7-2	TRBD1	TGTGCCAGCAGCCCCCGACAGGGTGACAAACTGGGGGAGCAGTACTTC	CASSPRQGDKLGEQYF
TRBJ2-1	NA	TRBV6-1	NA	TGTGCCAGCAGTGTGACGGGAGCAAACAATGAGCAGTTCTTC	CASSVTGANNEQFF
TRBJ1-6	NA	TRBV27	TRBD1	TGTGCCAGCAGTTTGGGACAGGAGAGCTCCTATAATTCACCCCTCCACTTT	CASSLGQESSYNSPLHF
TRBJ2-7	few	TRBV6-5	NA	TGTGCCAGCAGCCCCGTCCTGCACGAGCAGTACTTC	CASSPVLHEQYF
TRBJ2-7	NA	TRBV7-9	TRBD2	TGTGCCAGCAGCTTAGGGCGAGTAGCGGGAGGAGGGTACGAGCAGTACTTC	CASSLGRVAGGGYEQYF
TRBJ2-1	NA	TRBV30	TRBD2	TGTGCCTGGAGTAAAGGACTAGCGGCTCGTGACAGTGAGCAGTTCTTC	CAWSKGLAARDSEQFF
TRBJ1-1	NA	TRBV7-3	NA	TGTGCCAGCAGCCAGGGACCCTGGAACACTGAAGCTTTCTTT	CASSQGPWNTEAFF
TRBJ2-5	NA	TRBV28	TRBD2	TGTGCCAGCAGTACTAGCGGGAGGGGTCAAGAGACCCAGTACTTC	CASSTSGRGQETQYF
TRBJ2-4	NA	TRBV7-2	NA	TGTGCCAGCAGCTCGGGCAGGCTAAACATTCAGTACTTC	CASSSGRLNIQYF
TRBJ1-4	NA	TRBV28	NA	TGTGCCAGCGAGACAGCTGTCCCGGGAAAACTGTTTTTT	CASETAVPGKLFF
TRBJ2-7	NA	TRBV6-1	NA	TGTGCCAGCCTGGCAGACCCGGTGAAACAGTACTTC	CASLADPVKQYF
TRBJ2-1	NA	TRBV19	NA	TGTGCCAGTAGTATTGACGTAGGCGGCAGCTCCTACAATGAGCAGTTCTTC	CASSIDVGGSSYNEQFF
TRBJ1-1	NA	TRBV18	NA	TGTGCCAGCTCACCACCGCAAGCTAACACTGAAGCTTTCTTT	CASSPPQANTEAFF
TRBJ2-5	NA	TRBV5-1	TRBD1	TGCGCCAGCAGCCCAAGGGGGCAGGCGGAGACCCAGTACTTC	CASSPRGQAETQYF
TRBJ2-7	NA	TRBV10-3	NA	TGTGCCATCAGATCGGGAGAGTCCTACGAGCAGTACTTC	CAIRSGESYEQYF
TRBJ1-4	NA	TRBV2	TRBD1	TGTGCCAGCAGTGGTCAGGGGGCAGCTAATGAAAAACTGTTTTTT	CASSGQGAANEKLFF
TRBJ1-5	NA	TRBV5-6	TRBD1	TGTGCCAGCAGCTTGGCAGGGGGGACGGACAATCAGCCCCAGCATTTT	CASSLAGGTDNQPQHF
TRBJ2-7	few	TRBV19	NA	TGTGCCAGTAGTCCAAGCGGAACCGCCTCCTACGAGCAGTACTTC	CASSPSGTASYEQYF
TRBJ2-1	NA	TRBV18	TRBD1	TGTGCCAGCTCACCGACAGGGCCGAGGAATGAGCAGTTCTTC	CASSPTGPRNEQFF
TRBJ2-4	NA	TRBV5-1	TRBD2	TGCGCCAGCAGCCCCAGTTGGGGAAGCGGGAGTTTGCGAGCCAAAAACATTCAGTACTTC	CASSPSWGSGSLRAKNIQYF
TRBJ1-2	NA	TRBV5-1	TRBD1	TGCGCCAGCAGTCGGACAGGGGACTATGGCTACACCTTC	CASSRTGDYGYTF
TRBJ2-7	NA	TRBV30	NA	TGTGCCTGGAGTGCCAGCTCCTACGAGCAGTACTTC	CAWSASSYEQYF
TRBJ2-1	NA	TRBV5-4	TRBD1	TGTGCCAGCAGCGCTAACCCGGGACAGGGCTACAATGAGCAGTTCTTC	CASSANPGQGYNEQFF
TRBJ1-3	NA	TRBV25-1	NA	TGTGCCAGCCTCGGGGGGGCCCGAGTCTCTGGAAACACCATATATTTT	CASLGGARVSGNTIYF
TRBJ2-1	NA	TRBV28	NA	TGTGCCAGCAGCCGTATTTTCAGAGACTCCTACAATGAGCAGTTCTTC	CASSRIFRDSYNEQFF
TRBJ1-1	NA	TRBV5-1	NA	TGCGCCAGCAGCTTCCAAATGCCGAACACTGAAGCTTTCTTT	CASSFQMPNTEAFF
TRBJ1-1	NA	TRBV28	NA	TGTGCCAGCAGTTCCCGACAGACGTTGACTGAAGCTTTCTTT	CASSSRQTLTEAFF
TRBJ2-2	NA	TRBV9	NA	TGTGCCAGCAGCGTAGCAGCGCTGAACACCGGGGAGCTGTTTTTT	CASSVAALNTGELFF
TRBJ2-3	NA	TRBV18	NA	TGTGCCAGCTCACCGCTACTAGACACAAAGACAGATACGCAGTATTTT	CASSPLLDTKTDTQYF
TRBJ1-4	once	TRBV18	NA	TGTGCCAGCTCACCTTCGAGGGCCTTAAATGAAAAACTGTTTTTT	CASSPSRALNEKLFF
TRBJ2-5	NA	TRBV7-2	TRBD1	TGTGCCAGCAGCTCGAACAGGGGTCGGGGGACCCAGTACTTC	CASSSNRGRGTQYF
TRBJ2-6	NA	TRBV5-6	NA	TGTGCCAGCAGCGGATCGGGGGGCCCGGCCAACGTCCTGACTTTC	CASSGSGGPANVLTF
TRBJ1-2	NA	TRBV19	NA	TGTGCCAGTAGTCTCTCCGGGCACTATGGCTACACCTTC	CASSLSGHYGYTF
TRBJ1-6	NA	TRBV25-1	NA	TGTGCCAGCAGTGAGGGGGTTTGGTCCGCCTATAATTCACCCCTCCACTTT	CASSEGVWSAYNSPLHF
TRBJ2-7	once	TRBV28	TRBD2	TGTGCCAGCAGCTCCCCTCAAGCGGGAGGTTACGAGCAGTACTTC	CASSSPQAGGYEQYF